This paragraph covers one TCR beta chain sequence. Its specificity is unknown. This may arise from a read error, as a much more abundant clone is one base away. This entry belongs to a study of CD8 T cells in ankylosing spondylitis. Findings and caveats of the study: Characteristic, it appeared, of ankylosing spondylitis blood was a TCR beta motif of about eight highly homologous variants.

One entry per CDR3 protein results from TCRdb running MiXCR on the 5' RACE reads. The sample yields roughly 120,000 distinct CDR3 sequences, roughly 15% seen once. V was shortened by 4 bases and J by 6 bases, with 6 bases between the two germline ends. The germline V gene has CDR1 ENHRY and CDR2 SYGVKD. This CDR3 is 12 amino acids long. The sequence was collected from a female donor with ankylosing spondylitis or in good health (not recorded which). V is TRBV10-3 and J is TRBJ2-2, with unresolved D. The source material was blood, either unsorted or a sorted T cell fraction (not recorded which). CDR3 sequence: CAISAGSGELFF. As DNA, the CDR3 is TGTGCCATCAGTGCTGGGTCCGGGGAGCTGTTTTTT.